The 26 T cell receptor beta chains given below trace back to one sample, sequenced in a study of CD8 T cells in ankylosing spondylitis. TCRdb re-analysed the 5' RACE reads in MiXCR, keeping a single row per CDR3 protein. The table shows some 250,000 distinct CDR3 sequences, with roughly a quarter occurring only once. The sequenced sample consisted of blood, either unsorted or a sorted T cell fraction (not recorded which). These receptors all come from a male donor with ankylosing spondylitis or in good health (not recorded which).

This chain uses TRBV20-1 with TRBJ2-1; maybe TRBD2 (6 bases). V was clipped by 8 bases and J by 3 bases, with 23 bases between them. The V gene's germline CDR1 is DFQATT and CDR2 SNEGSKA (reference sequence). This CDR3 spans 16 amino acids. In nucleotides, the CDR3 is TGCAGTCCGGCGGGCAGTGGAGGGAACTACTACAATGAGCAGTTCTTC. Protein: CSPAGSGGNYYNEQFF.

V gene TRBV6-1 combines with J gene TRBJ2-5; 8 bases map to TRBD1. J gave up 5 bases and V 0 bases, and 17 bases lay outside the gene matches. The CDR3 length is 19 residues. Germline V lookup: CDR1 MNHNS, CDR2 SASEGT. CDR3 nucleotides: TGTGCCAGCAGTGAAGCGGCCGGGATGTGGACAGGGAAGTTGGAGACCCAGTACTTC. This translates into CASSEAAGMWTGKLETQYF.

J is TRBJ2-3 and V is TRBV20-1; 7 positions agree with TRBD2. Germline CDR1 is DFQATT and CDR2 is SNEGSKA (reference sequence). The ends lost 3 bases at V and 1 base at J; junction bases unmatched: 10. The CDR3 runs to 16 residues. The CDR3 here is CSARGGTATRTDTQYF. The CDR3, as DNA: TGCAGTGCTAGGGGGGGGACTGCTACCCGCACAGATACGCAGTATTTT.

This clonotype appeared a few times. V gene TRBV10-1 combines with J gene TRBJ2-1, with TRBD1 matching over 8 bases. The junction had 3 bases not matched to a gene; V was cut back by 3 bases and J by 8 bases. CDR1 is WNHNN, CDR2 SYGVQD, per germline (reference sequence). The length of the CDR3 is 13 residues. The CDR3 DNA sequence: TGCGCCAGCAGTGATAACAGGGGGGATGAGCAGTTCTTC. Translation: CASSDNRGDEQFF.

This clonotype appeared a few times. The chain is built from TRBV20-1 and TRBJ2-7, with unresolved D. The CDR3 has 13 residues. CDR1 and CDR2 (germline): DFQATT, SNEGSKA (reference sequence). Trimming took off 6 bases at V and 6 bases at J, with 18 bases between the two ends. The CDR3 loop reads CSASATTPTEQYF. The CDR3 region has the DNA TGCAGTGCCTCCGCCACGACACCAACCGAGCAGTACTTC.

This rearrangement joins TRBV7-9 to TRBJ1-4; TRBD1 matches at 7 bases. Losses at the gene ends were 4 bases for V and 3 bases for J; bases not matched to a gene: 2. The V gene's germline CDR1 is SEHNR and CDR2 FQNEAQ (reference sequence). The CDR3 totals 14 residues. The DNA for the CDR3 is TGTGCCAGCAGCTGGGGACAGCCTAATGAAAAACTGTTTTTT. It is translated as CASSWGQPNEKLFF. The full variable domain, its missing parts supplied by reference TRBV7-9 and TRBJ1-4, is DTGVSQNPRHKITKRGQNVTFRCDPISEHNRLYWYRQTLGQGPEFLTYFQNEAQLEKSRLLSDRFSAERPKGSFSTLEIQRTEQGDSAMYLCASSWGQPNEKLFFGSGTQLSVL.

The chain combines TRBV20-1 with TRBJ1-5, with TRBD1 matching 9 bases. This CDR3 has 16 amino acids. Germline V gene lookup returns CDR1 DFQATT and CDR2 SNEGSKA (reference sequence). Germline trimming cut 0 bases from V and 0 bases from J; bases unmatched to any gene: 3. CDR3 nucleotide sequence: TGCAGTGCTAGAGACCACAGGGGGCTTAGCAATCAGCCCCAGCATTTT. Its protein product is CSARDHRGLSNQPQHF.

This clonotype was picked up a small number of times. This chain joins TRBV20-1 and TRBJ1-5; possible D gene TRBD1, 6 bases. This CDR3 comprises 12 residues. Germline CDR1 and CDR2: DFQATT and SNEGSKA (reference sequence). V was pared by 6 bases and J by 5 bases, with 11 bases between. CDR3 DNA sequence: TGCAGTGCCACGACAGGCGATCAGCCCCAGCATTTT. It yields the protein CSATTGDQPQHF.

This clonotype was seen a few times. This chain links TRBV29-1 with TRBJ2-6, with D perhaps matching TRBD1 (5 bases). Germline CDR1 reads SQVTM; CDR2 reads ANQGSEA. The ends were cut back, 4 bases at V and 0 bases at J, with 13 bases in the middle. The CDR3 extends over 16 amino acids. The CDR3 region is CSVVRQGSSGANVLTF. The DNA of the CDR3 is TGCAGCGTTGTACGGCAGGGAAGCTCTGGGGCCAACGTCCTGACTTTC. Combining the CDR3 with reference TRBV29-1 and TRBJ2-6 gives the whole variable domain SAVISQKPSRDICQRGTSLTIQCQVDSQVTMMFWYRQQPGQSLTLIATANQGSEATYESGFVIDKFPISRPNLTFSTLTVSNMSPEDSSIYLCSVVRQGSSGANVLTFGAGSRLTVL.

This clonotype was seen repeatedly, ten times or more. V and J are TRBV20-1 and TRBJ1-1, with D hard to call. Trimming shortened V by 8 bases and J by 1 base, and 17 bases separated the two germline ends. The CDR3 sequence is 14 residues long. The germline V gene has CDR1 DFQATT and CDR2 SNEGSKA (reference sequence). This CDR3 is CSPRSRAENTEAFF. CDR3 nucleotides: TGCAGTCCCAGGTCTAGGGCGGAGAACACTGAAGCTTTCTTT.

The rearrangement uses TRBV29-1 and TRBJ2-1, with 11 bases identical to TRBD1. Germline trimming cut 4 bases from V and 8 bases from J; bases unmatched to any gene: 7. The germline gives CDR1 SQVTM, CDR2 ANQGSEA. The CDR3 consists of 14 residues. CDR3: CSVGSGQGADEQFF. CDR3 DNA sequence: TGCAGCGTTGGGAGCGGACAGGGGGCGGATGAGCAGTTCTTC.

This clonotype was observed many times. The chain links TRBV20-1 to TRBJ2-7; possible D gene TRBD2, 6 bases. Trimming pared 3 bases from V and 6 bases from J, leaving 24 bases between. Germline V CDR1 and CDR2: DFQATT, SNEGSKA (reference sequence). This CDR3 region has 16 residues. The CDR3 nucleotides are TGCAGTGCTAGCCTTCAAACCGGGACTTGGCCTCCCGAGCAGTACTTC. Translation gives CSASLQTGTWPPEQYF.

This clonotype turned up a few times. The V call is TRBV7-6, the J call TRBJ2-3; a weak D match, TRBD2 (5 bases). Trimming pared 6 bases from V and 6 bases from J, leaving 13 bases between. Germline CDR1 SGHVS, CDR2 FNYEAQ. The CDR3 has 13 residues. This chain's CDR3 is CASRAGAADTQYF. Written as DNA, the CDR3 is TGTGCCAGCAGGGCGGGCGCCGCTGATACGCAGTATTTT.

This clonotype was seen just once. This chain's CDR3 is CASRSSRTEGLQNEQFF. The DNA for the CDR3 is TGTGCCAGCAGATCGTCCAGGACCGAGGGACTACAGAATGAGCAGTTCTTC. V is TRBV2 and J is TRBJ2-1, with TRBD2 matching 7 bases. Germline values: CDR1 SNHLY, CDR2 FYNNEI. V dropped 6 bases and J dropped 7; count of bases not matched to a gene: 18. The CDR3 length is 17 residues.

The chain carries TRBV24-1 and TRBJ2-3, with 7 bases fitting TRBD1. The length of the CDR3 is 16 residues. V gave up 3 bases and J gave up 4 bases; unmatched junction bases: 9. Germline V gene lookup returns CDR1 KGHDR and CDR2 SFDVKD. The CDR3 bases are TGTGCCACCAGTGATCCGACAGGGAAGGGGCCAGATACGCAGTATTTT. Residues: CATSDPTGKGPDTQYF.

The CDR3 nucleotides read TGTGCCAGCAGCGACGACAGGGGACGCGAGCAGTACTTC. This gives the protein CASSDDRGREQYF. The chain couples TRBV11-1 to TRBJ2-7, with TRBD1 matching over 8 bases. V gave up 5 bases and J gave up 6 bases; unmatched junction bases: 6. CDR1 and CDR2 from the germline V gene are SGHAT and FQDESV (reference sequence). This CDR3 is built from 13 residues.

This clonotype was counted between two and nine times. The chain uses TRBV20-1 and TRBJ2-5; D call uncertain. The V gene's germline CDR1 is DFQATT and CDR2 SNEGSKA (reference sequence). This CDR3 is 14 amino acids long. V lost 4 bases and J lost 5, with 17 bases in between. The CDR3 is CSANSGSPAETQYF. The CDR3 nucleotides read TGCAGTGCTAACTCAGGCTCACCGGCGGAGACCCAGTACTTC.

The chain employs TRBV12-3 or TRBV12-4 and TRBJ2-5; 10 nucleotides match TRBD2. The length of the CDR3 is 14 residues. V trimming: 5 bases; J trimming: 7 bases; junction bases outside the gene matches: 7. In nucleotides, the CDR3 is TGTGCCAGCAGTCCTACTAGCGGGGAAGGGACCCAGTACTTC. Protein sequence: CASSPTSGEGTQYF.

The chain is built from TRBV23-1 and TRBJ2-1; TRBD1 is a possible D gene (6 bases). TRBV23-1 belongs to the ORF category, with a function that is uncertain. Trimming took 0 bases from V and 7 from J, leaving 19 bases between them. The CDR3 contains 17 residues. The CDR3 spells CASSQSSGTLGENEQFF. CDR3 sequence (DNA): TGCGCCAGCAGTCAATCATCAGGGACACTAGGGGAGAATGAGCAGTTCTTC.

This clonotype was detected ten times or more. This chain's CDR3 is CASCRTSGDTQYF. The CDR3 DNA is TGTGCCAGCTGCAGGACTAGCGGGGATACGCAGTATTTT. The J gene is TRBJ2-3, the V gene TRBV7-9; 11 bases are a match to TRBD2. With 8 bases clipped from V and 6 bases from J, the junction kept 4 bases outside the gene matches. The V gene's germline CDR1 is SEHNR and CDR2 FQNEAQ (reference sequence). This CDR3 region has 13 residues. The full variable domain, with the rest looked up from reference TRBV7-9 and TRBJ2-3, is DTGVSQNPRHKITKRGQNVTFRCDPISEHNRLYWYRQTLGQGPEFLTYFQNEAQLEKSRLLSDRFSAERPKGSFSTLEIQRTEQGDSAMYLCASCRTSGDTQYFGPGTRLTVL.

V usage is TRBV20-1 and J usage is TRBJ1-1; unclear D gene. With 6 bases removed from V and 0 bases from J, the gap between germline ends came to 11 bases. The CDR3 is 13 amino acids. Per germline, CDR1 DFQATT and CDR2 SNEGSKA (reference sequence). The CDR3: CSAPDGLNTEAFF. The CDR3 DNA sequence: TGCAGTGCCCCCGACGGCCTGAACACTGAAGCTTTCTTT.

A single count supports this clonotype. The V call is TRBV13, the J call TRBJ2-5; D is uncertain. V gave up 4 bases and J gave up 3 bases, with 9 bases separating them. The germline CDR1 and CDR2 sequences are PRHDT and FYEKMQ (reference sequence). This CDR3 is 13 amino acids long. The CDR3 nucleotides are TGTGCCAGCAGCTCTGGGCCAGAAGAGACCCAGTACTTC. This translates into CASSSGPEETQYF.

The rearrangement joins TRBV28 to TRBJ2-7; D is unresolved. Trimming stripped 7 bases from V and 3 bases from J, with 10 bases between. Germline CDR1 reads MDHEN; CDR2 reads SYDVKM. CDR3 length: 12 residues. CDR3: CASTTRNYEQYF. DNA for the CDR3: TGTGCCAGCACCACACGGAACTACGAGCAGTACTTC.

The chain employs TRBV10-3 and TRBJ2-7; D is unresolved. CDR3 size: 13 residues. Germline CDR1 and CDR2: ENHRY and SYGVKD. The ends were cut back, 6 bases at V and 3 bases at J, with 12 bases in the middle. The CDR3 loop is CAISIQAGYEQYF. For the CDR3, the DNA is TGTGCCATCAGCATACAAGCTGGCTACGAGCAGTACTTC.

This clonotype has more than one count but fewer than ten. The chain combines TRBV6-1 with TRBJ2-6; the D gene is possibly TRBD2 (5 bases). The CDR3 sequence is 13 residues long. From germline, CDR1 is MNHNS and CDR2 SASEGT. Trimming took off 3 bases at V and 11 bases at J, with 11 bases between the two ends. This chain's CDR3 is CASSEGATHVLTF. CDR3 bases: TGTGCCAGCAGTGAGGGAGCCACCCACGTCCTGACTTTC.

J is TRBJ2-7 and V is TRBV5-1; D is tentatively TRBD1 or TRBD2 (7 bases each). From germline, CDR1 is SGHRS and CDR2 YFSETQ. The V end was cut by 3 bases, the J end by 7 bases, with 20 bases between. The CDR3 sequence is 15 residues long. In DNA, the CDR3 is TGCGCCAGCAGCTGGGGGGGACAGCTTGGATGGGAGCAGTACTTC. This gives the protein CASSWGGQLGWEQYF. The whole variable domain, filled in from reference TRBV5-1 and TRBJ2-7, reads KAGVTQTPRYLIKTRGQQVTLSCSPISGHRSVSWYQQTPGQGLQFLFEYFSETQRNKGNFPGRFSGRQFSNSRSEMNVSTLELGDSALYLCASSWGGQLGWEQYFGPGTRLTVT.